This T cell receptor (beta chain) stems from a study of T cells in localized non-small cell lung cancer. J gave up 0 bases and V 0 bases, and 7 bases lay outside the gene matches. The germline gives CDR1 KGHSH, CDR2 LQKENI. There are 20 residues in the CDR3. Only in-frame clones appear in the TCRdb table, and some are missing; sequencing was by immunoSEQ multiplex PCR. In the table there are about 52,000 clones, roughly 86% of which are singletons. V is TRBV18 and J is TRBJ2-4; the match to TRBD2 covers 14 bases. Sequences were derived from PBMCs, sampled before any cancer treatment. The TCR comes from a female donor with stage II lung adenocarcinoma. In DNA, the CDR3 is TGTGCCAGCTCACCACCGACTAGCGGGGGGGCCTACCAAGCCAAAAACATTCAGTACTTC. This sequence encodes CASSPPTSGGAYQAKNIQYF.